The subject of this entry is one TCR beta chain. CDR1 is SGHRS and CDR2 is YFSETQ in the germline V gene. V was clipped by 0 bases and J by 2 bases; unmatched bases: 4. The CDR3 totals 15 residues. Measured with immunoSEQ multiplex PCR; TCRdb has only the in-frame clones, and not every one. The data show more than 70,000 clones, roughly 77% seen once. This sample stems from a study of blood T cell repertoires in COVID-19. Study in general: Sites in the United States, Italy and Spain provided acute and convalescent COVID-19 samples.

The TCR was taken from a human donor in a cohort sampled during active COVID-19. Specimen: peripheral blood. V and J are TRBV5-1 and TRBJ2-7; the match to TRBD1 covers 8 bases. The DNA for the CDR3 is TGCGCCAGCAGCTTGGCACCGGGACAGGCCTACGAGCAGTACTTC. This codes for CASSLAPGQAYEQYF.